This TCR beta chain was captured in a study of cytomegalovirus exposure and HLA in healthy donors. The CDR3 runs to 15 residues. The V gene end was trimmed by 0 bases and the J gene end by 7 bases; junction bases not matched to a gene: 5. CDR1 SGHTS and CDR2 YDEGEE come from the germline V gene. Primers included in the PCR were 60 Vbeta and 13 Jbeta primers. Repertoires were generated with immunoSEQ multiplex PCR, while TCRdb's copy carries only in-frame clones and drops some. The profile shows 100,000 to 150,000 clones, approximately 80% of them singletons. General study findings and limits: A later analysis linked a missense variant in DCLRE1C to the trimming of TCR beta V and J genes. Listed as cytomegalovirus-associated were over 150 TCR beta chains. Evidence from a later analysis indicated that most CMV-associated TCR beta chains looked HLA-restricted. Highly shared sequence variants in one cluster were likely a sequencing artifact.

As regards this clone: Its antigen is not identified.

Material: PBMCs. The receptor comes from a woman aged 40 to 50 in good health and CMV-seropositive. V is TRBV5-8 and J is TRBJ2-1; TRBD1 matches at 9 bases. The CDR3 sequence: CASSLGDRVGNEQFF. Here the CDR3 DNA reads TGTGCCAGCAGCTTGGGGGACAGGGTAGGGAATGAGCAGTTCTTC.